This T cell receptor (beta chain) was sequenced for a study of regulatory T cells in long-lasting Graves disease. Study information: Persistent Graves' disease meant over 5 years of antithyroid drugs with positive TSH receptor antibodies.

Libraries of TCR beta came from iRepertoire HTBI primers plus Arm-PCR of CDR3 regions. TCRdb itself ran the multiplex PCR reads through MiXCR, one entry per CDR3 protein. The sample yields roughly 360,000 distinct CDR3 sequences, approximately 23% seen once. In germline, CDR1 is LNHDA, CDR2 SQIVND (reference sequence). Trimming removed 3 bases from V and 7 bases from J, with 15 bases in between. The CDR3 loop spans 14 amino acids. Time point given: persistent/refractory GD, antithyroid drugs over 5 years with positive TRAb. PBMCs provided the RNA from which the TCR library was made. On this clonotype itself: What it binds is not known.

Study-wide points: Lower TCR diversity characterized persistent Graves' patients relative to newly diagnosed patients. Favoring TRBV28, TRBJ1-2 and TRBJ2-5 was a feature seen in persistent disease. Patients with persistent disease shared some 3,000 public clonotypes, outpacing the approximately 950 shared by new patients.

J is TRBJ1-1 and V is TRBV19; tentatively, D is TRBD1 (6 bases). Sequences were derived from peripheral blood mononuclear cells (PBMCs), sampled when the disease was refractory, from a patient treated with antithyroid drugs. This sequence originates from a middle-aged woman with Graves disease. CDR3 sequence: CASSIMDSAVEAFF. As DNA, the CDR3 is TGTGCCAGTAGTATTATGGACAGTGCAGTTGAAGCTTTCTTT. Complete variable domain (other parts from reference TRBV19 and TRBJ1-1): DGGITQSPKYLFRKEGQNVTLSCEQNLNHDAMYWYRQDPGQGLRLIYYSQIVNDFQKGDIAEGYSVSREKKESFPLTVTSAQKNPTAFYLCASSIMDSAVEAFFGQGTRLTVV.